The 23 T cell receptor beta chains below were found in one sample sequenced in a study of regulatory T cells in long-lasting Graves disease. Time point defined: newly diagnosed GD, antithyroid drugs for less than 3 months. Extracted RNA from PBMCs served as the source of the TCR library. Arm-PCR of CDR3 regions with iRepertoire HTBI primers generated TCR beta libraries. TCRdb re-derived calls from the multiplex PCR reads in MiXCR, one entry per CDR3 protein. The sample lists roughly 530,000 distinct CDR3 sequences; more than 15% were seen once. These data were also filed under a second study, of T cells in Graves' hyperthyroidism and ophthalmopathy.

Source: peripheral blood mononuclear cells (PBMCs), taken at new diagnosis, from a patient treated with antithyroid drugs. These receptors were taken from a woman aged 40 to 65 with Graves disease.

Only one count was recorded for this clonotype. A much bigger clone sits one base away, suggesting this may be a read error. V usage is TRBV15 and J usage is TRBJ1-6, with D tentatively TRBD1 (6 bases). The CDR3 covers 17 residues. Germline V gene sequence: CDR1 LNHNV, CDR2 YYDKDF (reference sequence). The CDR3: CATCRDYGGQGNSPLHF. The CDR3 nucleotides read TGTGCCACCTGCAGAGATTACGGGGGGCAGGGGAATTCACCCCTCCACTTT.

This sequence joins TRBV27 and TRBJ2-7, with 7 bases identical to TRBD1. The CDR3 is 13 amino acids. CDR1 and CDR2 from the germline V gene are MNHEY and SMNVEV (reference sequence). Trimming took 4 bases from V and 3 from J; bases not matched to a gene: 3. The CDR3 here is CASSWNRGYEQYF. CDR3 bases: TGTGCCAGCAGTTGGAACAGGGGCTACGAGCAGTACTTC.

This clonotype has ten or more counts. The V gene is TRBV12-3 or TRBV12-4, the J gene TRBJ2-3; the D gene is possibly TRBD1 (5 bases). The germline V and J ends were trimmed by 6 bases and 4 bases, with 17 bases remaining between them. This CDR3 region has 15 residues. The chain's CDR3 is CASRVGPKGADTQYF. CDR3 nucleotide sequence: TGTGCCAGCAGGGTCGGACCCAAAGGGGCAGATACGCAGTATTTT.

The chain is built from TRBV7-8 and TRBJ2-5, with unresolved D. CDR3 length: 13 amino acids. Deletions cut 3 bases from V and 0 bases from J, with 5 bases between. Germline CDR1 is SGHVS and CDR2 is FQNEAQ. The CDR3 bases are TGTGCCAGCAGCTTTATCCACCAAGAGACCCAGTACTTC. Protein product: CASSFIHQETQYF.

The chain joins TRBV18 to TRBJ2-7; 7 positions match TRBD1. CDR1 KGHSH and CDR2 LQKENI come from the germline V gene. The CDR3 loop spans 16 amino acids. Trimming took 2 bases from V and 0 from J; bases not matched to a gene: 7. This CDR3 reads CASSPFPGQSSYEQYF. The CDR3 nucleotides read TGTGCCAGCTCACCATTCCCGGGACAGTCCTCCTACGAGCAGTACTTC.

This chain connects TRBV29-1 to TRBJ1-1; 9 bases align to TRBD1. The germline V gene encodes CDR1 SQVTM and CDR2 ANQGSEA. With 0 bases clipped from V and 5 bases from J, the junction kept 19 bases outside the gene matches. CDR3 length: 19 residues. DNA of the CDR3: TGCAGCGTTGAAGATTGGGGGCTCCGGGGACAGGGAAGGAAGACTGAAGCTTTCTTT. Protein product: CSVEDWGLRGQGRKTEAFF.

This clonotype was found once. The genes are TRBV5-1 and TRBJ1-1; 11 positions match TRBD1. Trimming cost V 1 base and J 1 base; bases outside gene matches: 9. The CDR3 totals 18 residues. Germline V gene lookup returns CDR1 SGHRS and CDR2 YFSETQ. CDR3 sequence: CASSLRPGQGGANTEAFF. CDR3 nucleotide sequence: TGCGCCAGCAGCTTGCGTCCGGGACAGGGGGGGGCGAACACTGAAGCTTTCTTT.

This clonotype was picked up a small number of times. The rearrangement uses TRBV15 and TRBJ2-5; tentative D call: TRBD2 (5 bases). Trimming pared 0 bases from V and 7 bases from J, leaving 12 bases between. CDR1 and CDR2 (germline): LNHNV, YYDKDF (reference sequence). The CDR3 sequence is 14 residues long. CDR3 DNA sequence: TGTGCCACCAGCAGAGAGGACTGGGCCGCGACCCAGTACTTC. It codes for CATSREDWAATQYF. The complete variable domain, with remaining parts taken from reference TRBV15 and TRBJ2-5, reads DAMVIQNPRYQVTQFGKPVTLSCSQTLNHNVMYWYQQKSSQAPKLLFHYYDKDFNNEADTPDNFQSRRPNTSFCFLDIRSPGLGDTAMYLCATSREDWAATQYFGPGTRLLVL.

This clonotype was detected only a few times. V usage is TRBV27 and J usage is TRBJ2-1; D gene ambiguous. Trimming took off 0 bases at V and 0 bases at J, with 9 bases between the two ends. The V gene's germline CDR1 is MNHEY and CDR2 SMNVEV (reference sequence). The CDR3 is 16 amino acids. The CDR3 is CASSLSHGSSYNEQFF. In nucleotides, the CDR3 is TGTGCCAGCAGTTTATCGCACGGTAGCTCCTACAATGAGCAGTTCTTC.

This sequence joins TRBV10-3 and TRBJ2-2, with D possibly matching TRBD1 (5 bases). CDR3 length: 15 amino acids. Germline V gene data show CDR1 as ENHRY and CDR2 as SYGVKD. Trimming shortened V by 10 bases and J by 2 bases, and 17 bases separated the two germline ends. The CDR3 protein is CATSTVGVNTGELFF. Here the CDR3 DNA reads TGTGCCACCAGCACCGTAGGGGTTAACACCGGGGAGCTGTTTTTT.

The chain uses TRBV3-1 and TRBJ1-6; D perhaps matches TRBD1 (5 bases). Trimming cost V 4 bases and J 7 bases, with 14 bases left between them. The germline CDR1 and CDR2 sequences are LGHDT and YNNKEL (reference sequence). The CDR3 covers 15 residues. The CDR3, as DNA: TGTGCCAGCAGCCGCCTAAGGGACCGCAATTCACCCCTCCACTTT. Translated, it gives CASSRLRDRNSPLHF.

In its sample, this clonotype was seen a few times. The chain has TRBV7-9 and TRBJ2-7, with 9 positions matching TRBD1. Germline trimming cut 5 bases from V and 3 bases from J; bases unmatched to any gene: 11. This CDR3 comprises 16 residues. Germline loops: CDR1 SEHNR, CDR2 FQNEAQ (reference sequence). Here the CDR3 DNA reads TGTGCCAGCAGCACCTTGCCCGGGACAGGGCTCTACGAGCAGTACTTC. Amino acids: CASSTLPGTGLYEQYF. Based on the CDR3 plus reference TRBV7-9 and TRBJ2-7, the full variable domain is DTGVSQNPRHKITKRGQNVTFRCDPISEHNRLYWYRQTLGQGPEFLTYFQNEAQLEKSRLLSDRFSAERPKGSFSTLEIQRTEQGDSAMYLCASSTLPGTGLYEQYFGPGTRLTVT.

This sequence joins TRBV10-2 and TRBJ2-7; a possible D gene is TRBD2 (5 bases). V dropped 6 bases and J dropped 5 bases, with 32 bases sitting between them. Germline V gene sequence: CDR1 WSHSY, CDR2 SAAADI. The CDR3 covers 19 residues. This chain's CDR3 is CASSEPMGAGGSLGNEQYF. CDR3 bases: TGCGCCAGCAGCGAGCCTATGGGAGCCGGCGGGTCTCTGGGAAACGAGCAGTACTTC.

The V call is TRBV20-1, the J call TRBJ1-5, with unresolved D. The CDR3 contains 15 residues. Germline values: CDR1 DFQATT, CDR2 SNEGSKA (reference sequence). V was cut by 3 bases and J by 3 bases, with 15 bases left in between. CDR3 bases: TGCAGTGCTAGCCCGAGTATGTCCCACAATCAGCCCCAGCATTTT. Its translation is CSASPSMSHNQPQHF.

This clonotype was picked up one time. V gene TRBV7-3 combines with J gene TRBJ2-1, with D possibly being TRBD1 (6 bases). CDR3 length: 14 residues. V gave up 4 bases and J gave up 4 bases, with 11 bases separating them. Germline V gene data show CDR1 as SGHTA and CDR2 as FQGTGA. CDR3 protein: CASSSQGSYNEQFF. CDR3 coding DNA: TGTGCCAGCAGCTCCCAGGGGTCATACAATGAGCAGTTCTTC.

This clonotype occurred many times. V usage is TRBV2 and J usage is TRBJ1-5; D gene ambiguous. The germline gives CDR1 SNHLY, CDR2 FYNNEI. The CDR3 extends over 15 amino acids. Trimming left V 2 bases short and J 7 bases short, with 15 bases between. The CDR3 protein is CASSETRNSGQPQHF. In DNA form, the CDR3 reads TGTGCCAGCAGTGAAACTAGAAATTCAGGACAGCCCCAGCATTTT. Full variable domain (outside the CDR3, taken from reference TRBV2 and TRBJ1-5): EPEVTQTPSHQVTQMGQEVILRCVPISNHLYFYWYRQILGQKVEFLVSFYNNEISEKSEIFDDQFSVERPDGSNFTLKIRSTKLEDSAMYFCASSETRNSGQPQHFGDGTRLSIL.

This clonotype has at least ten counts. This sequence joins TRBV11-2 and TRBJ2-7; 11 nucleotides align to TRBD1. J lost 4 bases, V lost 4 bases, and 9 bases had no gene match. CDR3 length equals 16 residues. Germline V gives CDR1 SGHAT, CDR2 FQNNGV. CDR3 in amino acids: CASSSLSGTGGYEQYF. CDR3 bases: TGTGCCAGCAGCTCTCTTAGTGGGACAGGGGGGTACGAGCAGTACTTC.

For this clonotype: At one boundary the junction diverges from the germline segment, which might be a read error. The rearrangement joins TRBV6-9 to TRBJ2-5; D unresolved. The CDR3 is 11 amino acids. Germline V CDR1 and CDR2: MNHGY, SVAAGI. The CDR3 DNA sequence: TGTGCCAGCAGTTACCAAGAGGCCCAGTACTTC. Translating gives CASSYQEAQYF.

This clonotype was seen many times. J is TRBJ1-2 and V is TRBV2; 7 bases match TRBD1. V lost 7 bases and J lost 2; bases outside the gene matches: 7. The CDR3 loop spans 14 amino acids. Germline CDR1 reads SNHLY; CDR2 reads FYNNEI. CDR3 protein: CASTQGTQNYGYTF. The CDR3 nucleotides read TGTGCCAGCACACAGGGGACTCAAAACTATGGCTACACCTTC.

This clonotype has a count of ten or more. This chain uses TRBV18 with TRBJ1-1; D is uncertain. Deletions cut 3 bases from V and 4 bases from J, with 9 bases between. CDR1 and CDR2 from the germline V gene are KGHSH and LQKENI. This CDR3 has 13 amino acids. In DNA form, the CDR3 reads TGTGCCAGCTCACCGGAAAGGCCCACTGAAGCTTTCTTT. This sequence encodes CASSPERPTEAFF.

For this clonotype: This may come from a read error, since a much larger clone is one base off. The chain has TRBV27 and TRBJ2-1; D uncertain. CDR1 MNHEY and CDR2 SMNVEV come from the germline V gene (reference sequence). The CDR3 runs to 13 residues. V lost 5 bases to trimming and J lost 2 bases, with 7 bases between them. CDR3 protein: CASSDWTYNEQFF. The DNA for the CDR3 is TGTGCCAGCAGTGACTGGACCTACAATGAGCAGTTCTTC.

This clonotype came up many times. The chain joins TRBV2 to TRBJ2-7, with D possibly TRBD2 on 5 matching bases. CDR3 size: 15 residues. Germline lookup yields CDR1 SNHLY and CDR2 FYNNEI. V was trimmed by 3 bases and J by 6 bases, leaving 18 bases between them. CDR3 sequence (DNA): TGTGCCAGCAGTGATTTCCAGAACGTGGCGGGCGAGCAGTACTTC. Protein sequence: CASSDFQNVAGEQYF.

This clonotype was observed many times. CDR3 amino acids: CASRPMAGQSYEQYF. CDR3 DNA: TGTGCCAGCAGGCCGATGGCAGGTCAATCCTACGAGCAGTACTTC. The chain recombines TRBV28 with TRBJ2-7; D ambiguous. Trimming removed 6 bases at V and 1 base at J, with 16 bases between. Germline CDR1 MDHEN, CDR2 SYDVKM. The CDR3 is made up of 15 amino acids.